The 27 T cell receptor beta chains in this list originate from one sample, sequenced in a study of blood T cell repertoires in COVID-19. Using immunoSEQ multiplex PCR, the repertoire was profiled, and TCRdb retains in-frame clones only, with some absent. The profile covers fewer than 350,000 clones, with 75% to 90% appearing a single time and about 1.9% taken by the ten largest. The sample was PBMCs or T cells enriched from blood (not recorded which). Source of these receptors: a woman under 40 who had been exposed to COVID-19.

J is TRBJ1-1 and V is TRBV4-2; D call uncertain. The CDR3 extends over 14 amino acids. Trimming shortened V by 6 bases and J by 2 bases, and 13 bases separated the two germline ends. Looked up from germline, CDR1 is LGHNA and CDR2 is YNFKEQ. The CDR3 region has the DNA TGTGCCAGCAGTTTGACGCGGGGAAACACTGAAGCTTTCTTT. Amino acid sequence: CASSLTRGNTEAFF.

J is TRBJ2-1 and V is TRBV2; the match to TRBD1 covers 7 bases. From germline, CDR1 is SNHLY and CDR2 FYNNEI. J was trimmed by 15 bases and V by 8 bases; bases with no gene match: 13. The CDR3 spans 12 residues. The CDR3 region has the DNA TGTGCCAGCGAAGGGGGCTCGGACCTCTGGTTCTTC. It codes for CASEGGSDLWFF.

The chain carries TRBV19 and TRBJ1-5, with TRBD1 identical over 11 bases. CDR3 size: 14 residues. V shed 7 bases and J 6 bases; nucleotides not matched to a gene: 5. Germline CDR1 and CDR2: LNHDA and SQIVND (reference sequence). The CDR3 DNA is TGTGCCAGTACCGGGACAGGGGGAGGTCAGCCCCAGCATTTT. This translates into CASTGTGGGQPQHF.

The genes are TRBV7-2 and TRBJ2-3; 11 nucleotides line up with TRBD2. There are 17 residues in the CDR3. Germline trimming cut 2 bases from V and 3 bases from J; bases unmatched to any gene: 7. Germline lookup yields CDR1 SGHTA and CDR2 FQGNSA. CDR3 residues: CASSLPRLAGRTDTQYF. The CDR3 region has the DNA TGTGCCAGCAGCTTACCCAGACTAGCGGGAAGGACAGATACGCAGTATTTT. The whole variable domain, filled in from reference TRBV7-2 and TRBJ2-3, reads GAGVSQSPSNKVTEKGKDVELRCDPISGHTALYWYRQSLGQGLEFLIYFQGNSAPDKSGLPSDRFSAERTGGSVSTLTIQRTQQEDSAVYLCASSLPRLAGRTDTQYFGPGTRLTVL.

This rearrangement joins TRBV28 to TRBJ2-3, with D possibly matching TRBD2 (6 bases). Germline V lookup: CDR1 MDHEN, CDR2 SYDVKM. The CDR3 extends over 16 amino acids. The V end lost 6 bases, the J end lost 10 bases, and 26 bases lay between the germline ends. The CDR3 coding sequence is TGTGCCAGCAGCCAGAGTATTCGGGCCGGGAGTCATCCGCAGTATTTT. Residues: CASSQSIRAGSHPQYF. Looking up the rest from reference TRBV28 and TRBJ2-3 gives the full variable domain: DVKVTQSSRYLVKRTGEKVFLECVQDMDHENMFWYRQDPGLGLRLIYFSYDVKMKEKGDIPEGYSVSREKKERFSLILESASTNQTSMYLCASSQSIRAGSHPQYFGPGTRLTVL.

This chain connects TRBV2 to TRBJ2-5; 7 nucleotides line up with TRBD2. V lost 0 bases to trimming and J lost 5 bases; unmatched junction nucleotides: 3. The germline V gene has CDR1 SNHLY and CDR2 FYNNEI. This CDR3 is 14 amino acids long. DNA for the CDR3: TGTGCCAGCAGTGAAGCGAACGGGGGGGAGACCCAGTACTTC. Protein product: CASSEANGGETQYF. The entire variable domain, with the rest obtained from reference TRBV2 and TRBJ2-5, is as follows: EPEVTQTPSHQVTQMGQEVILRCVPISNHLYFYWYRQILGQKVEFLVSFYNNEISEKSEIFDDQFSVERPDGSNFTLKIRSTKLEDSAMYFCASSEANGGETQYFGPGTRLLVL.

The rearrangement links TRBV10-1 to TRBJ2-3, with TRBD2 as a possible D gene (5 bases). The CDR3 is made up of 12 amino acids. Germline CDR1 is WNHNN and CDR2 is SYGVQD (reference sequence). V lost 6 bases, J lost 6 bases, and 10 bases lay in between. CDR3 sequence reads: CASSEVADTQYF. The CDR3 DNA sequence: TGCGCCAGCAGCGAGGTAGCGGATACGCAGTATTTT.

The J gene is TRBJ1-3, the V gene TRBV7-2; a possible D gene is TRBD1 (6 bases). The CDR3 has 17 amino acids. CDR1 is SGHTA, CDR2 FQGNSA, per germline. Trimming pared 5 bases from V and 0 bases from J, leaving 17 bases between. Here the CDR3 DNA reads TGTGCCAGCAGCCCCCACCCCCTGGACAGCTCTGGAAACACCATATATTTT. It is translated as CASSPHPLDSSGNTIYF.

The gene calls are TRBV11-2 and TRBJ2-1; D is unresolved. Trimming stripped 1 base from V and 7 bases from J, with 5 bases between. This CDR3 contains 12 residues. The germline gives CDR1 SGHAT, CDR2 FQNNGV. The CDR3 DNA reads as TGTGCCAGCAGCTTAGGAACTAATGAGCAGTTCTTC. It codes for CASSLGTNEQFF.

The V and J genes are TRBV2 and TRBJ1-6; 9 nucleotides agree with TRBD1. CDR3 length: 16 amino acids. The junction had 14 bases not matched to a gene; V was cut back by 8 bases and J by 9 bases. The germline gives CDR1 SNHLY, CDR2 FYNNEI. CDR3: CASRRVPGQGGSPLHF. Written as DNA, the CDR3 is TGTGCCAGCCGACGGGTGCCGGGACAGGGAGGTTCACCCCTCCACTTT.

This chain links TRBV27 with TRBJ2-1, with a tentative D call TRBD1 (5 bases). The CDR3 has 12 residues. V was shortened by 8 bases and J by 4 bases, with 9 bases between the two germline ends. Germline CDR1 is MNHEY and CDR2 is SMNVEV (reference sequence). The CDR3 region has the DNA TGTGCCAGCCGCAGGGTTTACAATGAGCAGTTCTTC. This translates into CASRRVYNEQFF.

The chain recombines TRBV6-6 with TRBJ2-7; D might be TRBD2 (6 bases). Germline assignment: CDR1 MNHNY and CDR2 SVGAGI (reference sequence). V lost 5 bases, J lost 2 bases, and 16 bases lay in between. The CDR3 is made up of 15 amino acids. The CDR3 nucleotides are TGTGCCAGCAGTCCACGGTCGGGGGACCCCTACGAGCAGTACTTC. This codes for CASSPRSGDPYEQYF.

This chain links TRBV19 with TRBJ1-2; a weak D match, TRBD1 (5 bases). The CDR3 runs 13 residues. The V and J ends lost 8 bases and 1 base respectively, with 11 bases between them. CDR1 is LNHDA and CDR2 is SQIVND in the germline V gene (reference sequence). DNA of the CDR3: TGTGCCAGTCACCCGGGACTTAACTATGGCTACACCTTC. Its protein product is CASHPGLNYGYTF.

The rearrangement links TRBV10-3 to TRBJ1-1, with 10 bases that match TRBD1. The CDR3 length is 12 residues. Germline CDR1 is ENHRY and CDR2 is SYGVKD. V dropped 10 bases and J dropped 3; count of bases not matched to a gene: 2. This CDR3 reads CATGTGDTEAFF. CDR3 in DNA: TGTGCCACCGGGACAGGGGACACTGAAGCTTTCTTT.

The rearrangement links TRBV28 to TRBJ1-2; 7 bases fit TRBD1. Trimming cost V 4 bases and J 3 bases; bases outside gene matches: 23. CDR1 and CDR2 (germline): MDHEN, SYDVKM. The CDR3 loop spans 20 amino acids. Here the CDR3 reads CASSSYIRDSSFWWDYGYTF. The CDR3 DNA reads as TGTGCCAGCAGTTCCTACATTCGGGACAGCTCATTCTGGTGGGACTATGGCTACACCTTC.

The V gene is TRBV28, the J gene TRBJ2-1; 11 bases line up with TRBD2. This CDR3 is 13 amino acids long. Germline V lookup: CDR1 MDHEN, CDR2 SYDVKM. Trimming took 10 bases from V and 7 from J; bases not matched to a gene: 6. The CDR3 DNA reads TGTGCCATCTTTAGCGGGAGGGGGAATGAGCAGTTCTTC. Encoded protein: CAIFSGRGNEQFF.

In its sample, this clone was seen once. The chain carries TRBV28 and TRBJ1-2; D might be TRBD1 (5 bases). Germline V CDR1 and CDR2: MDHEN, SYDVKM. Between the trimmed V and J ends, which lost 5 bases and 3 bases, there was a span of 10 bases. CDR3 length equals 13 residues. In nucleotides, the CDR3 is TGTGCCAGCAGTCGTGACAGAGACTATGGCTACACCTTC. It encodes CASSRDRDYGYTF.

This clone was picked up a small number of times. The chain employs TRBV9 and TRBJ1-4; TRBD1 is a possible D gene (5 bases). There are 14 residues in the CDR3. CDR1 and CDR2 from the germline V gene are SGDLS and YYNGEE. V lost 4 bases, J lost 3 bases, and 10 bases lay in between. In DNA, the CDR3 is TGTGCCAGCAGCCCGGACACCGCTAATGAAAAACTGTTTTTT. It is translated as CASSPDTANEKLFF.

Only a few counts were recorded for this clone. The chain recombines TRBV2 with TRBJ1-4; D gene uncertain. Trimming took 10 bases from V and 7 from J, leaving 16 bases between them. CDR1 is SNHLY and CDR2 is FYNNEI in the germline V gene. CDR3 size: 13 residues. The CDR3 DNA is TGTGCCACCCTAAGGAGGGTCGGTGAAAAACTGTTTTTT. Protein: CATLRRVGEKLFF.

The V and J genes are TRBV5-4 and TRBJ2-5; 11 bases line up with TRBD2. The CDR3 contains 17 residues. Trimming cost V 0 bases and J 5 bases; bases outside gene matches: 9. The V gene's germline CDR1 is SGHNT and CDR2 YYREEE (reference sequence). The CDR3 reads CASSLVLLAGEVETQYF. CDR3 DNA: TGTGCCAGCAGCTTGGTATTACTAGCGGGAGAGGTGGAGACCCAGTACTTC. The full variable domain, with the rest looked up from reference TRBV5-4 and TRBJ2-5, is ETGVTQSPTHLIKTRGQQVTLRCSSQSGHNTVSWYQQALGQGPQFIFQYYREEENGRGNFPPRFSGLQFPNYSSELNVNALELDDSALYLCASSLVLLAGEVETQYFGPGTRLLVL.

The chain combines TRBV4-3 with TRBJ1-4, with D unresolved. This CDR3 is built from 17 residues. Germline-derived CDR1 and CDR2 are LGHNA and YSLEER. Deletions cut 0 bases from V and 3 bases from J, with 14 bases between. This CDR3 is CASSQDVPGMANEKLFF. The CDR3 DNA sequence: TGCGCCAGCAGCCAAGATGTCCCCGGGATGGCTAATGAAAAACTGTTTTTT.

This chain uses TRBV28 with TRBJ1-1, with D possibly TRBD1 on 6 matching bases. Looked up from germline, CDR1 is MDHEN and CDR2 is SYDVKM. V was cut by 4 bases and J by 12 bases, with 12 bases left in between. This CDR3 comprises 11 residues. CDR3 bases: TGTGCCAGCAGTTCTAACAGGGATTCTTTCTTT. Its protein is CASSSNRDSFF.

This clone was detected only once. The chain employs TRBV11-2 and TRBJ1-1, with TRBD1 matching 12 bases. Germline V gives CDR1 SGHAT, CDR2 FQNNGV. The J segment lost 6 bases and the V segment lost 0 bases, leaving 11 bases of the junction unmatched. The CDR3 extends over 18 amino acids. The CDR3 nucleotides are TGTGCCAGCAGCTTAGAGAGGTGGATGGGACAGGGGGCGCCTGAAGCTTTCTTT. Translation: CASSLERWMGQGAPEAFF.

The chain is built from TRBV29-1 and TRBJ1-6; no reliable D call. Germline V gives CDR1 SQVTM, CDR2 ANQGSEA. The V end lost 0 bases, the J end lost 12 bases, and 18 bases lay between the germline ends. The length of the CDR3 is 15 residues. The CDR3 loop reads CSVEDLNGERGPLHF. CDR3 DNA sequence: TGCAGCGTTGAAGATTTGAATGGCGAACGGGGACCCCTCCACTTT.

The chain uses TRBV7-9 and TRBJ1-1; 9 bases fit TRBD1. The CDR3 is 14 residues long. The germline CDR1 and CDR2 sequences are SEHNR and FQNEAQ (reference sequence). Losses at the gene ends were 5 bases for V and 4 bases for J; bases not matched to a gene: 5. The chain's CDR3 is CASSQSDRGTEAFF. The CDR3 region has the DNA TGTGCCAGCAGCCAGTCGGACAGGGGCACTGAAGCTTTCTTT.

CDR3 protein: CASRGLAREQYF. The CDR3 DNA reads as TGTGCCAGCAGAGGACTAGCTCGTGAGCAGTACTTC. The chain couples TRBV5-4 to TRBJ2-7, with TRBD2 identical over 8 bases. Germline-derived CDR1 and CDR2 are SGHNT and YYREEE (reference sequence). The CDR3 has 12 amino acids. V shed 5 bases, J shed 7 bases, and the junction held 5 bases outside the gene matches.

The chain links TRBV18 to TRBJ1-1; a weak D match, TRBD1 (5 bases). Trimming removed 6 bases at V and 5 bases at J, with 16 bases between. CDR3 length: 14 residues. Germline V gene lookup returns CDR1 KGHSH and CDR2 LQKENI. This chain's CDR3 is CASSSGGVSTEAFF. The CDR3 DNA sequence: TGTGCCAGCTCTTCGGGAGGGGTTAGTACTGAAGCTTTCTTT.